This T cell receptor (beta chain) was found in a study of cytomegalovirus exposure and HLA in healthy donors. A multiplex PCR was run with 60 Vbeta primers and 13 Jbeta primers. Data came from immunoSEQ multiplex PCR; TCRdb stores just in-frame clones and leaves some out. The sample yields fewer than 80,000 clones, about 74% seen once. V dropped 6 bases and J dropped 6 bases, with 21 bases sitting between them. Germline CDR1 MNHNY, CDR2 SVGAGI (reference sequence). This CDR3 has 16 amino acids. The sample consisted of PBMCs. The clonotype was recovered from a woman aged 55-75 years in good health and CMV-seropositive. The genes are TRBV6-6 and TRBJ2-1, with D tentatively TRBD2 (6 bases). Here the CDR3 reads CASSGTYAGNPNEQFF. The CDR3 DNA reads TGTGCCAGCAGCGGAACCTATGCGGGGAATCCCAATGAGCAGTTCTTC.